Included here is one T cell receptor beta chain sequence, with context. Its specificity is not known. Per germline, CDR1 MNHNY and CDR2 SVGAGI (reference sequence). Trimming removed 2 bases from V and 4 bases from J, with 8 bases in between. The CDR3 contains 13 residues. Unique molecular identifiers were built into the TCRbeta library. MiXCR, run by TCRdb on the PCR reads, gives a single entry per CDR3 protein. The sample gives about 600,000 distinct CDR3 sequences, roughly 23% of which show up once; less than 15% is in the top ten. The record originates from a study of T-cell reconstitution after alpha-beta-depleted transplantation in children. General observations from the study: Diversity and T-cell counts at one year after transplant derived mostly from new T cells. About two months after transplant, alpha-beta T cells reportedly came from several hundred expanded graft clones.

The receptor was derived from a boy younger than two who had a stem cell transplant for acute myeloid leukemia, so the T cells may come from the graft donor. This specimen was PBMCs, mostly from graft donor cells, taken 360 days after TCRalphabeta/CD19-depleted stem cell transplant. This chain joins TRBV6-6 and TRBJ2-5; D perhaps matches TRBD2 (5 bases). The CDR3 DNA reads TGTGCCAGCAGTTACCGGGGTGCAGAGACCCAGTACTTC. Its translation: CASSYRGAETQYF.